The 15 T cell receptor beta chains given below trace back to one sample, sequenced in a study of cytomegalovirus exposure and HLA in healthy donors. A multiplex PCR was run with 60 Vbeta primers and 13 Jbeta primers. Sequenced by immunoSEQ multiplex PCR; TCRdb stores in-frame clones only, minus some. The table records about 130,000 clones, around 80% of them present only once. Sequencing was done on a sample of PBMCs. These TCRs come from a female donor in good health and CMV-seropositive.

V gene TRBV7-8 combines with J gene TRBJ2-3, with D perhaps TRBD1 (6 bases). Germline-derived CDR1 and CDR2 are SGHVS and FQNEAQ. With 5 bases removed from V and 0 bases from J, the gap between germline ends came to 9 bases. The CDR3 extends over 14 amino acids. This chain's CDR3 is CASSRQESTDTQYF. DNA for the CDR3: TGTGCCAGCAGCCGACAGGAAAGCACAGATACGCAGTATTTT.

The CDR3 sequence: CASSLGGVGQGFSPQHF. The CDR3 region has the DNA TGTGCCAGCAGCTTAGGAGGGGTGGGACAGGGGTTTTCACCCCAGCATTTT. The genes are TRBV7-6 and TRBJ1-5; 10 bases agree with TRBD1. Losses at the gene ends were 1 base for V and 10 bases for J; bases not matched to a gene: 13. The CDR3 spans 17 residues. Germline assignment: CDR1 SGHVS and CDR2 FNYEAQ.

The chain recombines TRBV30 with TRBJ2-1; perhaps TRBD1 as D (5 bases). This CDR3 has 15 residues. The V gene lost 3 bases and the J gene lost 4 bases, with 16 bases spanning the gap. Germline CDR1 GTSNPN, CDR2 SVGIG (reference sequence). DNA for the CDR3: TGTGCCTGGAGCGGAAGTCGGCAGGGTTACAATGAGCAGTTCTTC. This translates into CAWSGSRQGYNEQFF.

The chain combines TRBV2 with TRBJ1-5, with 8 bases fitting TRBD1. With 6 bases clipped from V and 2 bases from J, the junction kept 3 bases outside the gene matches. The CDR3 is 14 residues long. Germline V CDR1 and CDR2: SNHLY, FYNNEI. In DNA form, the CDR3 reads TGTGCCAGCAGAGGGACAGGCCGCAATCAGCCCCAGCATTTT. Its translation: CASRGTGRNQPQHF.

The CDR3 region has the DNA TGTGCCAGCAGCTTAGTGGGACAGGGGTCGAACACTGAAGCTTTCTTT. It translates to CASSLVGQGSNTEAFF. V and J are TRBV7-9 and TRBJ1-1; 10 positions agree with TRBD1. The ends lost 1 base at V and 1 base at J; junction bases unmatched: 3. Germline V gene lookup returns CDR1 SEHNR and CDR2 FQNEAQ (reference sequence). The CDR3 extends over 16 amino acids. Based on the CDR3 plus reference TRBV7-9 and TRBJ1-1, the full variable domain is DTGVSQNPRHKITKRGQNVTFRCDPISEHNRLYWYRQTLGQGPEFLTYFQNEAQLEKSRLLSDRFSAERPKGSFSTLEIQRTEQGDSAMYLCASSLVGQGSNTEAFFGQGTRLTVV.

V usage is TRBV27 and J usage is TRBJ2-3; 8 bases agree with TRBD2. Germline-derived CDR1 and CDR2 are MNHEY and SMNVEV (reference sequence). This CDR3 is built from 14 residues. The ends lost 2 bases at V and 3 bases at J; junction bases unmatched: 1. The CDR3 loop reads CASSLAGGTDTQYF. The CDR3 DNA follows: TGTGCCAGCAGTTTAGCGGGGGGTACAGATACGCAGTATTTT.

This chain joins TRBV28 and TRBJ2-3; 9 nucleotides match TRBD1. The CDR3 contains 16 residues. CDR1 MDHEN and CDR2 SYDVKM come from the germline V gene. Losses at the gene ends were 6 bases for V and 2 bases for J; bases not matched to a gene: 9. CDR3 sequence (DNA): TGTGCCAGCAGCCGGATCCGGGACAGGGTCACAGATACGCAGTATTTT. Translating it yields CASSRIRDRVTDTQYF.

The chain is built from TRBV9 and TRBJ2-3; D might be TRBD2 (6 bases). The CDR3 runs 15 residues. V lost 4 bases and J 0 bases, leaving 12 bases between the germline ends. Germline V gene sequence: CDR1 SGDLS, CDR2 YYNGEE. The CDR3 is CASSTSGYSTDTQYF. CDR3 coding DNA: TGTGCCAGCAGCACCAGCGGGTACAGCACAGATACGCAGTATTTT.

This clone turned up a few times. This rearrangement joins TRBV6-1 to TRBJ2-7, with 7 bases aligning to TRBD1. The germline gives CDR1 MNHNS, CDR2 SASEGT. This CDR3 has 16 residues. After removal of 4 bases from V and 2 bases from J, the junction contained 11 bases not matched to a gene. CDR3 bases: TGTGCCAGCAGTGGGTGGGGACAGCTTATGACCTACGAGCAGTACTTC. Translated: CASSGWGQLMTYEQYF.

The rearrangement uses TRBV7-3 and TRBJ2-7, with a possible D match to TRBD1 (6 bases). This CDR3 has 15 amino acids. The ends were cut back, 2 bases at V and 4 bases at J, with 15 bases in the middle. Looked up from germline, CDR1 is SGHTA and CDR2 is FQGTGA. The CDR3 spells CASSLFEGHAYEQYF. The CDR3 DNA is TGTGCCAGCAGCTTATTTGAGGGACACGCTTACGAGCAGTACTTC.

Worth noting for this clone: At the DNA level, this CDR3 is encoded by other sequences in the same sample as well. The chain has TRBV28 and TRBJ1-6; the match to TRBD1 covers 8 bases. Germline V gives CDR1 MDHEN, CDR2 SYDVKM. Trimming at V came to 3 bases and at J to 7 bases, leaving 2 bases not matched to a gene. The CDR3 runs 14 residues. The CDR3 is CASSFRTGNSPLHF. The CDR3 region has the DNA TGTGCCAGCAGTTTTCGGACAGGGAATTCACCCCTCCACTTT.

This chain uses TRBV7-2 with TRBJ2-2; maybe TRBD1 (6 bases). V lost 5 bases to trimming and J lost 2 bases, with 9 bases between them. The germline V gene encodes CDR1 SGHTA and CDR2 FQGNSA. The CDR3 sequence is 14 residues long. Here the CDR3 reads CASSPDRNTGELFF. In DNA form, the CDR3 reads TGTGCCAGCAGCCCGGACAGAAACACCGGGGAGCTGTTTTTT.

The chain uses TRBV29-1 and TRBJ2-4, with D possibly being TRBD1 (5 bases). Trimming left V 5 bases short and J 6 bases short, with 8 bases between. Per the germline V gene, CDR1 is SQVTM and CDR2 is ANQGSEA. The CDR3 has 11 residues. The CDR3: CSVRQTNIQYF. The CDR3 DNA reads as TGCAGCGTTCGACAGACAAACATTCAGTACTTC.

The chain carries TRBV5-1 and TRBJ2-5; weak D call: TRBD1 (7 bases). The length of the CDR3 is 15 residues. Germline lookup yields CDR1 SGHRS and CDR2 YFSETQ. V gave up 4 bases and J gave up 2 bases, with 15 bases separating them. CDR3 region: CASSPRGATQETQYF. The CDR3 coding sequence is TGCGCCAGCAGCCCCAGGGGGGCGACTCAAGAGACCCAGTACTTC.

The V call is TRBV30, the J call TRBJ1-4; TRBD1 agrees at 7 bases. The CDR3 has 14 amino acids. Trimming took 7 bases from V and 8 from J; bases not matched to a gene: 13. The V gene's germline CDR1 is GTSNPN and CDR2 SVGIG (reference sequence). This CDR3 is CAYNQGTVGEKLFF. CDR3 in DNA: TGTGCCTACAACCAGGGGACAGTCGGGGAAAAACTGTTTTTT.